Included here is one T cell receptor beta chain sequence, with context. Its antigen is currently unknown. The repertoire was sequenced with immunoSEQ multiplex PCR; TCRdb's copy has only in-frame clones and lacks some. Among approximately 65,000 clones listed, 85% to 95% were seen once. This sample stems from a study of cytomegalovirus exposure and HLA in healthy donors. Study observations and caveats: There were 150 to 200 TCR beta chains listed as cytomegalovirus-associated. In vitro data verified a few CMV-associated chains as specific for CMV antigens. While the bulk of TCR sequences proved rare, some public TCRs turned up in many donors.

Sequencing input: PBMCs. This TCR derives from a man between 18 and 35 years old in good health and CMV-seropositive.

The CDR3 sequence is CASSLMSSNQPQHF. CDR3 sequence (DNA): TGTGCCAGCAGTTTAATGTCCTCCAATCAGCCCCAGCATTTT. The chain is built from TRBV28 and TRBJ1-5; no reliable D call. Germline CDR1 reads MDHEN; CDR2 reads SYDVKM. Trimming pared 2 bases from V and 3 bases from J, leaving 8 bases between. The CDR3 covers 14 residues.